One and the same sample provided the 17 T cell receptor beta chains below, sequenced in a study of glioma-infiltrating T cells. Amplification of TCR alpha and beta CDR3 regions from RNA used iRepertoire nested multiplex PCR. TCRdb reprocessed the multiplex PCR reads via MiXCR and lists one record per CDR3 protein. The table has 35,000 to 45,000 distinct CDR3 sequences, more than 20% seen once. Material: glioma tissue, nonneoplastic brain tissue, or PBMCs (not recorded which). The receptors were gathered from a human donor with low-grade glioma or glioblastoma, undergoing nonglioma brain surgery, or in good health (not recorded which).

The rearrangement uses TRBV27 and TRBJ2-7, with 7 bases identical to TRBD2. Germline loops: CDR1 MNHEY, CDR2 SMNVEV (reference sequence). This CDR3 comprises 15 residues. V lost 0 bases, J lost 2 bases, and 4 bases stayed unmatched. This CDR3 reads CASSLSASGTYEQYF. The CDR3 DNA sequence: TGTGCCAGCAGTTTATCGGCTAGCGGTACCTACGAGCAGTACTTC.

This clonotype was found many times. The chain employs TRBV12-3 or TRBV12-4 and TRBJ2-5; D gene unclear. The germline V and J ends were trimmed by 4 bases and 2 bases, with 14 bases remaining between them. CDR3 length: 15 amino acids. The CDR3 is CASSYNVRKQETQYF. The CDR3 nucleotides are TGTGCCAGCAGTTATAATGTCAGGAAACAAGAGACCCAGTACTTC.

The gene calls are TRBV11-2 and TRBJ2-7, with 9 bases matching TRBD1. CDR3 length: 15 residues. Germline values: CDR1 SGHAT, CDR2 FQNNGV. Trimming removed 3 bases from V and 1 base from J; junction bases left unmatched: 4. The CDR3 is CASSFGTGKSYEQYV. CDR3 sequence (DNA): TGTGCCAGCAGCTTCGGGACAGGGAAATCCTACGAGCAGTACGTC.

This clonotype was seen at least ten times. The rearrangement links TRBV20-1 to TRBJ2-3; tentative D call: TRBD1 (5 bases). The CDR3 is 14 residues long. V gave up 0 bases and J gave up 3 bases, with 10 bases separating them. Germline V lookup: CDR1 DFQATT, CDR2 SNEGSKA (reference sequence). The CDR3 DNA follows: TGCAGTGCTAGAGATCCTCAGGGAACAGATACGCAGTATTTT. Translating it yields CSARDPQGTDTQYF.

This clonotype appeared many times. CDR3 sequence: CASSLRLAGDLSAKNIQYF. CDR3 nucleotides: TGTGCCAGCAGTCTCCGACTAGCGGGAGACCTTTCGGCCAAAAACATTCAGTACTTC. This rearrangement joins TRBV6-1 to TRBJ2-4, with 12 positions matching TRBD2. V was clipped by 5 bases and J by 1 base; unmatched bases: 12. CDR3 length: 19 amino acids. Germline V gene lookup returns CDR1 MNHNS and CDR2 SASEGT.

This clonotype was counted ten times or more. This chain connects TRBV4-1 to TRBJ2-7; TRBD1 might be the D (5 bases). V lost 4 bases and J 0 bases, leaving 22 bases between the germline ends. Germline V lookup: CDR1 MGHRA, CDR2 YSYEKL. The CDR3 extends over 18 amino acids. The DNA of the CDR3 is TGCGCCAGCAGCCCCCCGGCAGGGAACCTCCCTGGCTCCTACGAGCAGTACTTC. This codes for CASSPPAGNLPGSYEQYF.

This clonotype was seen many times. The J gene is TRBJ1-4, the V gene TRBV12-3 or TRBV12-4, with D possibly being TRBD1 (6 bases). V lost 6 bases to trimming and J lost 8 bases, with 19 bases between them. The CDR3 contains 15 residues. The CDR3 DNA reads TGTGCCAGCAGCCTAGGGACACAGAACAGAGAAAAACTGTTTTTT. Its protein is CASSLGTQNREKLFF.

This clonotype was counted at least ten times. The rearrangement links TRBV7-8 to TRBJ2-3; perhaps TRBD1 as D (5 bases). V was pared by 8 bases and J by 1 base, with 13 bases between. Germline V gene data show CDR1 as SGHVS and CDR2 as FQNEAQ. CDR3 length: 14 amino acids. CDR3 bases: TGTGCCAGCCTCAGGGTTGTGGGCACAGATACGCAGTATTTT. Amino acids: CASLRVVGTDTQYF. Supplemented by reference TRBV7-8 and TRBJ2-3, the full variable domain reads GAGVSQSPRYKVAKRGQDVALRCDPISGHVSLFWYQQALGQGPEFLTYFQNEAQLDKSGLPSDRFFAERPEGSVSTLKIQRTQQEDSAVYLCASLRVVGTDTQYFGPGTRLTVL.

The chain joins TRBV6-1 to TRBJ1-2; perhaps TRBD1 as D (5 bases). The CDR3 contains 16 residues. Germline CDR1 is MNHNS and CDR2 is SASEGT. Trimming removed 5 bases at V and 10 bases at J, with 26 bases between. CDR3 nucleotide sequence: TGTGCCAGCAGTCCCCCCGCCGGGACGGGGGACTATAACTACACCTTC. It specifies CASSPPAGTGDYNYTF.

In this sample, this clonotype turned up many times. CDR3: CASSLFGVDQPQHF. CDR3 in DNA: TGTGCCAGCAGTTTATTCGGTGTGGATCAGCCCCAGCATTTT. The chain has TRBV27 and TRBJ1-5; D ambiguous. The CDR3 has 14 residues. Trimming took 1 base from V and 5 from J, leaving 9 bases between them. Germline-derived CDR1 and CDR2 are MNHEY and SMNVEV (reference sequence).

The chain joins TRBV5-1 to TRBJ2-1; D is possibly TRBD1 or TRBD2 (5 bases each). CDR1 SGHRS and CDR2 YFSETQ come from the germline V gene. This CDR3 contains 14 residues. The ends were cut back, 6 bases at V and 2 bases at J, with 12 bases in the middle. For the CDR3, the DNA is TGCGCCAGCATGATGGGGGTAACCTACAATGAGCAGTTCTTC. It translates to CASMMGVTYNEQFF.

This clonotype occurred many times. The chain recombines TRBV6-1 with TRBJ2-7; the match to TRBD1 covers 9 bases. Trimming at V came to 6 bases and at J to 2 bases, leaving 11 bases not matched to a gene. The germline CDR1 and CDR2 sequences are MNHNS and SASEGT. The CDR3 loop spans 16 amino acids. The CDR3 is CASSRNAGQGTYEQYF. The CDR3 coding sequence is TGTGCCAGCAGCCGCAACGCGGGACAGGGCACCTACGAGCAGTACTTC.

The genes are TRBV20-1 and TRBJ2-3; D possibly corresponds to TRBD1 (6 bases). There are 14 residues in the CDR3. V lost 3 bases and J 2 bases, leaving 12 bases between the germline ends. CDR1 is DFQATT, CDR2 SNEGSKA, per germline (reference sequence). CDR3 region: CSASRDIVTDTQYF. CDR3 coding DNA: TGCAGTGCTAGCAGGGACATTGTCACAGATACGCAGTATTTT.

This clonotype was seen at least ten times. J is TRBJ2-1 and V is TRBV2; a possible D gene is TRBD1 (5 bases). From germline, CDR1 is SNHLY and CDR2 FYNNEI. CDR3 length equals 13 residues. V was shortened by 4 bases and J by 7 bases, with 11 bases between the two germline ends. The CDR3 sequence: CASSGRVGNEQFF. The CDR3 DNA reads as TGTGCCAGCAGTGGCAGGGTAGGGAATGAGCAGTTCTTC.

This chain connects TRBV12-3 or TRBV12-4 to TRBJ2-7; 8 bases line up with TRBD2. This CDR3 has 15 residues. With 3 bases clipped from V and 3 bases from J, the junction kept 7 bases outside the gene matches. DNA for the CDR3: TGTGCCAGCAGTTTTGGCGGGGGGCTCGACTACGAGCAGTACTTC. Its translation is CASSFGGGLDYEQYF.

Comments on this clonotype: A much larger clonotype is one base distant, so this may be a read error. Lacking the conserved final phenylalanine or tryptophan, this CDR3 likely reflects a read error. The rearrangement joins TRBV2 to TRBJ1-2; D gene ambiguous. Per the germline V gene, CDR1 is SNHLY and CDR2 is FYNNEI. Trimming shortened V by 7 bases and J by 5 bases, and 11 bases separated the two germline ends. This CDR3 has 12 residues. CDR3 DNA: TGTGCCAGCAAACGGGAGTTGTATGGCTACACCCTC. Protein product: CASKRELYGYTL.

This clonotype was observed many times. This chain uses TRBV7-6 with TRBJ2-7; 10 positions match TRBD1. Trimming cost V 6 bases and J 6 bases; bases outside gene matches: 11. Germline assignment: CDR1 SGHVS and CDR2 FNYEAQ. This CDR3 spans 15 amino acids. CDR3 nucleotides: TGTGCCAGCAGGTCCGGGACAGGGGTTAGCTTCGAGCAGTACTTC. Translating gives CASRSGTGVSFEQYF.